This T cell receptor beta chain is drawn from a study of T cells after yellow fever vaccination. Across the whole study: Fractions of low cell number were prepared using SMART-Seq v4 Ultra Low Input. Study-level points and caveats: Peaking on day 5 versus 15, the secondary response was faster but weaker. Reappearance after the booster was observed for most primary-vaccination clones (about 96% CD4, about 86% CD8).

From germline, CDR1 is ENHRY and CDR2 SYGVKD. V was clipped by 3 bases and J by 7 bases; unmatched bases: 6. CDR3 length: 16 residues. There are a few counts of this clonotype. Its antigen remains unidentified. In making TCR cDNA, 5'RACE template switching added a universal primer site and UMIs to it. TCRdb redid the calling of the 5' RACE reads with MiXCR, one entry per CDR3 protein. The table records approximately 550,000 distinct CDR3 sequences, approximately 13% of them present only once. This chain connects TRBV10-3 to TRBJ1-6, with 10 bases aligning to TRBD1. This clonotype was obtained from a man aged 25-45 years who received the YFV17D yellow fever vaccine. The sample here was PBMCs, taken on the day of the yellow fever booster vaccination. The CDR3 reads CAISDPGQGLNSPLHF. The CDR3 DNA reads TGTGCCATCAGTGACCCGGGACAGGGGTTGAATTCACCCCTCCACTTT.